This entry lists 13 T cell receptor beta chains sequenced from one sample in a study of vaccination effects on CD4 cells after COVID-19. Their specific antigens are unknown. Clones were sequenced by immunoSEQ multiplex PCR, and TCRdb holds only the in-frame ones, with some missing. The top ten clones hold roughly 3% of a sample with more than 20,000 clones, approximately 69% of them seen once. ViraFEST used viral peptide pools to expand antigen-specific CD4+ T cells before sequencing. After less than 11 days in culture, the CD4+ T cells were isolated. Previously uninfected by SARS-CoV-2, the vaccine recipients also showed negative nucleocapsid antibodies. This specimen was CD4+ T cells from PBMCs cultured with SARS-CoV-2 spike peptides, taken before COVID-19 vaccination. The receptors were sampled from a human donor who received a COVID-19 vaccine.

This clone was seen a handful of times. V is TRBV11-2 and J is TRBJ2-1; TRBD1 or TRBD2 may be the D gene (6 bases each). Looked up from germline, CDR1 is SGHAT and CDR2 is FQNNGV. V lost 7 bases and J lost 1, with 14 bases in between. The CDR3 has 15 residues. CDR3 loop: CASTERGPSYNEQFF. CDR3 nucleotide sequence: TGTGCCAGCACTGAACGGGGGCCTTCCTACAATGAGCAGTTCTTC.

The rearrangement links TRBV5-4 to TRBJ2-1; 7 positions match TRBD2. In germline, CDR1 is SGHNT, CDR2 YYREEE (reference sequence). There are 16 residues in the CDR3. The V segment lost 0 bases and the J segment 6 bases; nucleotides outside the gene matches: 9. For the CDR3, the DNA is TGTGCCAGCAGCTTGGGGTTGGCGGGAGAACCCAATGAGCAGTTCTTC. Translating it yields CASSLGLAGEPNEQFF.

The V call is TRBV7-2, the J call TRBJ2-5, with 10 bases aligning to TRBD2. Germline CDR1 reads SGHTA; CDR2 reads FQGNSA. The CDR3 extends over 18 amino acids. J gave up 2 bases and V 2 bases, and 11 bases lay outside the gene matches. The CDR3 protein is CASSLWTSGGGKQETQYF. DNA of the CDR3: TGTGCCAGCAGCTTATGGACTAGCGGAGGGGGAAAACAAGAGACCCAGTACTTC.

The chain employs TRBV4-1 and TRBJ1-2, with no clear D. This CDR3 spans 14 amino acids. V lost 0 bases to trimming and J lost 0 bases, with 5 bases between them. Germline CDR1 and CDR2: MGHRA and YSYEKL. The CDR3 region is CASSQEGANYGYTF. CDR3 DNA sequence: TGCGCCAGCAGCCAAGAGGGTGCTAACTATGGCTACACCTTC.

This clone was recorded once. The J gene is TRBJ2-2, the V gene TRBV3-1 (or the pseudogene TRBV3-2), with D possibly TRBD2 on 6 matching bases. This CDR3 spans 16 amino acids. CDR1 is LGHDT and CDR2 is YNNKEL in the germline V gene (reference sequence). The germline V and J ends were trimmed by 0 bases and 5 bases, with 13 bases remaining between them. The CDR3 sequence: CASSQDKATRTGELFF. The DNA of the CDR3 is TGTGCCAGCAGCCAAGATAAGGCGACTAGAACCGGGGAGCTGTTTTTT.

The sample holds one count of this clone. This chain connects TRBV11-2 to TRBJ1-3; D not resolved. V was pared by 7 bases and J by 0 bases, with 13 bases between. This CDR3 has 15 residues. The germline V gene encodes CDR1 SGHAT and CDR2 FQNNGV. The CDR3 region is CASTHLPTSGNTIYF. CDR3 DNA: TGTGCCAGCACCCACCTTCCCACCTCTGGAAACACCATATATTTT.

This rearrangement joins TRBV6-5 to TRBJ2-6, with 7 bases aligning to TRBD1. The CDR3 contains 14 residues. CDR1 and CDR2 from the germline V gene are MNHEY and SVGAGI. V gave up 10 bases and J gave up 4 bases; unmatched junction bases: 7. The CDR3, as DNA: TGTGCCACTACGGGACAGCGGGGGGCCAACGTCCTGACTTTC. This codes for CATTGQRGANVLTF.

The chain employs TRBV7-4 and TRBJ2-1, with TRBD2 matching 8 bases. Germline V gives CDR1 SGHVT, CDR2 SQSDAQ. The CDR3 loop spans 18 amino acids. V lost 7 bases, J lost 3 bases, and 17 bases stayed unmatched. The CDR3 nucleotides are TGTGCCAGCACCGTCCGAACCCTAACTAGCGGAATCTACAATGAGCAGTTCTTC. Its translation: CASTVRTLTSGIYNEQFF.

The CDR3 bases are TGCGCCAGCAGCTTGCCTAGCGGGAGGGCCTCAGATACGCAGTATTTT. Amino acid sequence: CASSLPSGRASDTQYF. This rearrangement joins TRBV5-1 to TRBJ2-3; 12 nucleotides agree with TRBD2. Trimming removed 1 base from V and 4 bases from J; junction bases left unmatched: 4. The CDR3 consists of 16 residues. Per germline, CDR1 SGHRS and CDR2 YFSETQ.

This clone qualifies as medium-sized. V gene TRBV7-2 combines with J gene TRBJ2-7, with 11 bases fitting TRBD2. This CDR3 comprises 14 residues. Germline V CDR1 and CDR2: SGHTA, FQGNSA. V shed 4 bases, J shed 5 bases, and the junction held 4 bases outside the gene matches. DNA of the CDR3: TGTGCCAGCAGCTATAGCGGGAGGGCCCACGAGCAGTACTTC. It is translated as CASSYSGRAHEQYF.

The chain couples TRBV13 to TRBJ2-7, with D possibly being TRBD1 or TRBD2 (5 bases each). The V and J ends lost 5 bases and 0 bases respectively, with 23 bases between them. CDR3 length equals 18 residues. In germline, CDR1 is PRHDT, CDR2 FYEKMQ (reference sequence). CDR3 sequence (DNA): TGTGCCAGCAGCCACACCGCCTGGAGGACATCAGGCTCCTACGAGCAGTACTTC. Amino acid sequence: CASSHTAWRTSGSYEQYF.

This clone has only one observation. This chain links TRBV6-1 with TRBJ2-2; D unresolved. V dropped 2 bases and J dropped 1 base, with 14 bases sitting between them. The CDR3 has 17 amino acids. Germline-derived CDR1 and CDR2 are MNHNS and SASEGT. The CDR3, as DNA: TGTGCCAGCAGTGAACTAGGTATCATGAGGAACACCGGGGAGCTGTTTTTT. This encodes CASSELGIMRNTGELFF.

This rearrangement joins TRBV7-9 to TRBJ2-5, with TRBD2 as a possible D gene (6 bases). Trimming cost V 3 bases and J 2 bases, with 13 bases left between them. The germline gives CDR1 SEHNR, CDR2 FQNEAQ (reference sequence). The CDR3 length is 15 residues. The CDR3 coding sequence is TGTGCCAGCAGCTTCGACCTGACTAGTCAAGAGACCCAGTACTTC. Translated: CASSFDLTSQETQYF.